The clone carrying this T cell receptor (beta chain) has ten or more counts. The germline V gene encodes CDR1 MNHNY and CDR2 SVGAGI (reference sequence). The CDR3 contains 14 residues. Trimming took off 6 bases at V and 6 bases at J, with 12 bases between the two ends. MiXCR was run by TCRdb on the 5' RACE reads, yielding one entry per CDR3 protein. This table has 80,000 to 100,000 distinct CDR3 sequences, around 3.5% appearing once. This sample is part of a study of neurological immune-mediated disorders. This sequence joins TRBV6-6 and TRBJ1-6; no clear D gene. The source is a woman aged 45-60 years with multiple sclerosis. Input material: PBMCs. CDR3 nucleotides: TGTGCCAGCAGCCCTGCGGCCCCTAATTCACCCCTCCACTTT. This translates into CASSPAAPNSPLHF.